Presented here are 15 T cell receptor beta chains from one specimen sequenced in a study of shared clonotypes between healthy human individuals (dated by TCRdb to the early 2020s). The receptor library was made with the immunoSEQ multiplex PCR assay. Sourced from immuneACCESS, this table was stored by TCRdb with only in-frame sequences that have V and J called. A share of the clones is absent; for the studies checked, an unresolved V gene accounts for under half, and the remainder has no known explanation. For this sample the table gives about 480,000 clones, of which around 74% were detected only once. Over 10% of the sample is in the top ten clones. Sequencing was done on a sample of PBMCs. The source is a woman aged 40 to 49 in good health. Some clones in this sample may be carry-over from other donors' samples.

The chain combines TRBV4-1 with TRBJ1-2; a possible D gene is TRBD1 (6 bases). Per germline, CDR1 MGHRA and CDR2 YSYEKL. There are 13 residues in the CDR3. The V and J ends lost 1 base and 7 bases respectively, with 10 bases between them. CDR3 sequence reads: CASSQAGGGGYTF. Written as DNA, the CDR3 is TGCGCCAGCAGCCAAGCCGGGGGCGGTGGCTACACCTTC.

The chain combines TRBV21-1 with TRBJ2-7; the table names TRBD2, a call not compared with the DNA. TRBV21-1 is termed a pseudogene. The CDR3 is made up of 13 amino acids. The CDR3 nucleotides read TGTGCCAGCAGTTGGGGACTAGCGCGCGAGCAGTACTTC. It yields the protein CASSWGLAREQYF.

V is TRBV19 and J is TRBJ1-5, with 10 bases fitting TRBD1. The CDR3 extends over 15 amino acids. Losses at the gene ends were 3 bases for V and 6 bases for J; bases not matched to a gene: 5. CDR1 is LNHDA, CDR2 SQIVND, per germline (reference sequence). CDR3 sequence (DNA): TGTGCCAGTAGTATCCGGACAGGGGGGGGTCAGCCCCAGCATTTT. Its translation: CASSIRTGGGQPQHF. Supplemented by reference TRBV19 and TRBJ1-5, the full variable domain reads DGGITQSPKYLFRKEGQNVTLSCEQNLNHDAMYWYRQDPGQGLRLIYYSQIVNDFQKGDIAEGYSVSREKKESFPLTVTSAQKNPTAFYLCASSIRTGGGQPQHFGDGTRLSIL.

The V gene is TRBV28, the J gene TRBJ2-2; D is perhaps TRBD2 (5 bases). The CDR3 is 15 amino acids. Germline-derived CDR1 and CDR2 are MDHEN and SYDVKM. Trimming shortened V by 2 bases and J by 6 bases, and 13 bases separated the two germline ends. CDR3 nucleotide sequence: TGTGCCAGCAGTTTAGCTCTACGGGGATCCGGGGAGCTGTTTTTT. This translates into CASSLALRGSGELFF. The entire variable domain, with the rest obtained from reference TRBV28 and TRBJ2-2, is as follows: DVKVTQSSRYLVKRTGEKVFLECVQDMDHENMFWYRQDPGLGLRLIYFSYDVKMKEKGDIPEGYSVSREKKERFSLILESASTNQTSMYLCASSLALRGSGELFFGEGSRLTVL.

This chain links TRBV7-2 with TRBJ2-1; maybe TRBD1 (6 bases). In germline, CDR1 is SGHTA, CDR2 FQGNSA. Trimming stripped 0 bases from V and 0 bases from J, with 12 bases between. This CDR3 is 17 amino acids long. CDR3 in DNA: TGTGCCAGCAGCTTAGCGTATAGGGGGAGCTCCTACAATGAGCAGTTCTTC. This translates into CASSLAYRGSSYNEQFF.

CDR3 in amino acids: CASSSPEGRGEQFF. The CDR3 DNA reads as TGTGCCAGCAGCTCCCCCGAGGGTCGGGGTGAGCAGTTCTTC. The rearrangement links TRBV7-9 to TRBJ2-1; D is perhaps TRBD2 (5 bases). The V and J ends lost 4 bases and 9 bases respectively, with 16 bases between them. The CDR3 covers 14 residues. Germline CDR1 reads SEHNR; CDR2 reads FQNEAQ (reference sequence).

V gene TRBV7-2 combines with J gene TRBJ1-2, with TRBD1 matching 7 bases. CDR1 and CDR2 from the germline V gene are SGHTA and FQGNSA. The trim removed 5 bases at V and 4 bases at J, leaving 7 bases unmatched. CDR3 size: 14 residues. DNA of the CDR3: TGTGCCAGCAGCAACATGGGGACAGTCTATGGCTACACCTTC. Protein sequence: CASSNMGTVYGYTF.

The rearrangement uses TRBV7-9 and TRBJ2-5, with D maybe TRBD1 (6 bases). This CDR3 contains 12 residues. Germline CDR1 is SEHNR and CDR2 is FQNEAQ (reference sequence). The V end lost 3 bases, the J end lost 14 bases, and 16 bases lay between the germline ends. CDR3 loop: CASSLDTPGHYF. CDR3 coding DNA: TGTGCCAGCAGCTTGGATACCCCGGGACACTACTTC.

This clone came up a few times. The V call is TRBV19, the J call TRBJ1-5, with D perhaps matching TRBD1 (6 bases). The germline V and J ends were trimmed by 5 bases and 5 bases, with 13 bases remaining between them. The CDR3 loop spans 14 amino acids. CDR1 is LNHDA and CDR2 is SQIVND in the germline V gene (reference sequence). CDR3: CASSLRGGDQPQHF. The CDR3 region has the DNA TGTGCCAGTAGTCTCCGGGGGGGCGATCAGCCCCAGCATTTT.

This clone has at least ten counts. V is TRBV5-1 and J is TRBJ2-5, with D possibly being TRBD1 or TRBD2 (5 bases each). V was trimmed by 3 bases and J by 5 bases, leaving 17 bases between them. The CDR3 spans 15 residues. Germline V gene lookup returns CDR1 SGHRS and CDR2 YFSETQ. CDR3 amino acids: CASSWGTASGETQYF. For the CDR3, the DNA is TGCGCCAGCAGCTGGGGGACCGCTTCTGGGGAGACCCAGTACTTC.

V is TRBV5-1 and J is TRBJ2-3; TRBD1 agrees at 8 bases. V lost 4 bases and J lost 2; bases outside the gene matches: 6. The CDR3 totals 15 residues. The germline V gene has CDR1 SGHRS and CDR2 YFSETQ. CDR3 in amino acids: CASSLRQGNTDTQYF. The CDR3 DNA sequence: TGCGCCAGCAGCCTAAGACAGGGGAACACAGATACGCAGTATTTT. The full variable domain, rest sourced from reference TRBV5-1 and TRBJ2-3, is KAGVTQTPRYLIKTRGQQVTLSCSPISGHRSVSWYQQTPGQGLQFLFEYFSETQRNKGNFPGRFSGRQFSNSRSEMNVSTLELGDSALYLCASSLRQGNTDTQYFGPGTRLTVL.

This clone was detected only a few times. J is TRBJ2-5 and V is TRBV28, with 8 bases that match TRBD2. The CDR3 sequence is 14 residues long. V was clipped by 5 bases and J by 4 bases; unmatched bases: 6. CDR1 is MDHEN and CDR2 is SYDVKM in the germline V gene. CDR3 DNA: TGTGCCAGCAGTCCGAGCGGGAGCCCAGAGACCCAGTACTTC. Residues: CASSPSGSPETQYF.

The gene calls are TRBV18 and TRBJ1-2, with D unclear. The CDR3 has 13 residues. CDR1 and CDR2 (germline): KGHSH, LQKENI. V was clipped by 3 bases and J by 8 bases, with 13 bases between them. The CDR3 bases are TGTGCCAGCTCACCCCCAACGGTCGGAGGCTACACCTTC. As protein: CASSPPTVGGYTF.

The chain has TRBV7-8 and TRBJ2-7, with D possibly being TRBD1 (6 bases). The V end lost 5 bases, the J end lost 0 bases, and 14 bases lay between the germline ends. Per the germline V gene, CDR1 is SGHVS and CDR2 is FQNEAQ. The CDR3 totals 15 residues. The CDR3 bases are TGTGCCAGCAGCCCAGGACAGCTGAGCTCCTACGAGCAGTACTTC. It is translated as CASSPGQLSSYEQYF.

CDR3 in DNA: TGCAGCGTTGAAAGGAGCGGGGCAAGCACAGATACGCAGTATTTT. Translating it yields CSVERSGASTDTQYF. The J gene is TRBJ2-3, the V gene TRBV29-1; 7 bases align to TRBD2. Trimming took 2 bases from V and 0 from J; bases not matched to a gene: 5. Germline CDR1 and CDR2: SQVTM and ANQGSEA. The CDR3 consists of 15 residues.